This T cell receptor (beta chain) comes out of a study of blood T cell repertoires in COVID-19 (dated by TCRdb to about 2020). In the study overall: Samples covering the acute and convalescent phases of COVID-19 were provided by collaborators in the United States, Italy and Spain. Subjects who had been exposed to COVID-19, were actively infected with it, or had recovered from it provided the deeply sampled blood TCRbeta repertoires that made up the dataset. The material from the prospective study consisted of cDNA or gDNA derived from T cells, B-cell-depleted T cells, or PBMCs. Sample metadata almost always included a de-identified subject ID, COVID-19 status, age in years and sex. A freely available public database, intended as a resource for researchers studying the immune response to SARS-CoV-2, is where the repertoires were released. Where available, HLA class I and class II types were taken from metadata supplied by the sample provider and were not determined by assay-based typing. The samples were drawn from the first 160 participants of the ongoing ImmuneRACE study and from some 1,300 subjects provided by 6 global collaborators. Overall study results and their limits: How much clinical and demographic metadata was included differed by source and by participant, and the metadata was provided uncurated.

In Seattle, one collaborating source enrolled patients while the infection was active and tracked those patients longitudinally over the course of disease. Whole blood was collected in K2EDTA tubes by collaborating institutions according to the institutions' own protocols. For TCRbeta analysis, collaborators shipped samples in one of three forms: frozen whole blood, isolated PBMCs, or DNA extracted from either of those sample types. The immunoSEQ Assay, a bias-controlled multiplex PCR, was used to amplify TCRbeta CDR3 regions from genomic DNA. For the original study's pipeline: The number of nucleated cells in each sample was estimated from the amplification of reference gene primers within the assay. To quantify the absolute abundance of each unique TCRbeta CDR3 rearrangement, sequence reads were collapsed and filtered. Productive Simpson clonality was computed per sample as the square root of Simpson's diversity index over productive rearrangements. This is the immuneACCESS table as TCRdb keeps it, with only in-frame sequences that have V and J called. A part of the clones is gone; compared with another copy, unresolved V genes explain less than half, and the rest is unexplained. The DNA was the basis for D and trimming; V, J and clone size are from that table. The sample yields 450,000 or so clones; approximately 90% were counted once. The ten most abundant clones make up roughly 0.76% of the sample.

From a lookup of the germline V gene, CDR1 and CDR2 are MNHEY and SVGAGI. Compared with germline, V lacks 6 bases and J lacks 2 bases; bases without a gene match: 10. Measured from the cysteine to the phenylalanine, the CDR3 is 15 residues long. The CDR3 DNA has 45 bases and is translated from base 1. As to this clone: Its antigen has not been determined. Per-base quality was not reported, and no clone a single base away is much larger than it.

The receptor was derived from a man aged 18 to 29 with COVID-19, enrolled during active disease. The V and J segments used are TRBV6-5 and TRBJ2-7; 7 bases in the middle match TRBD1. The sequenced material came from peripheral blood. This receptor has the CDR3 CASRYAGTEPYEQYF. The DNA sequence is given as TGTGCCAGCAGGTATGCCGGGACAGAACCCTACGAGCAGTACTTC.